The rows below give T cell receptor beta chains drawn from one sample of a study of shared clonotypes between healthy human individuals. Only in-frame clones appear in the TCRdb table, and some are missing; sequencing was by immunoSEQ multiplex PCR. The table has about 2.2 million clones, just under 95% seen once. The sample comprised naive CD8+ T cells from PBMCs. Every receptor here comes from a man in his late teens or twenties in good health. Some clones in this sample may be carry-over from other donors' samples. Both conserved end residues are part of each CDR3. D genes are given only for firm matches. Clone size appears in some rows only: once, few, many, or a class for an expanded clone.

v_call: TRBV7-9; clone_size: NA; j_call: TRBJ2-3; d_call: NA; cdr3_length: 14; cdr3_nt: TGTGCCAGCAGACCCAGTATAAGCAGGGATACGCAGTATTTT; cdr3_aa: CASRPSISRDTQYF
v_call: TRBV5-8; clone_size: NA; j_call: TRBJ1-1; d_call: TRBD1; cdr3_length: 15; cdr3_nt: TGTGCCAGCACCTCATGGGGACAGGGCTTCCGTGAAGCTTTCTTT; cdr3_aa: CASTSWGQGFREAFF
v_call: TRBV5-6; clone_size: NA; j_call: TRBJ2-2; d_call: NA; cdr3_length: 14; cdr3_nt: TGTGCCAGCAGCCCGGGACTGAACACCGGGGAGCTGTTTTTT; cdr3_aa: CASSPGLNTGELFF
v_call: TRBV6-6; clone_size: NA; j_call: TRBJ1-5; d_call: NA; cdr3_length: 16; cdr3_nt: TGTGCCAGCAGTTCCTTCGGCTCGGGGGCTGGTCAGCCCCAGCATTTT; cdr3_aa: CASSSFGSGAGQPQHF
v_call: TRBV6-1; clone_size: NA; j_call: TRBJ2-5; d_call: TRBD2; cdr3_length: 19; cdr3_nt: TGTGCCAGCAGTGAGTGGGACACGGGGTCAGCGGGAGCCTGGGGGACCCAGTACTTC; cdr3_aa: CASSEWDTGSAGAWGTQYF
v_call: TRBV14; clone_size: NA; j_call: TRBJ1-4; d_call: TRBD1; cdr3_length: 18; cdr3_nt: TGTGCCAGCAGCCAACCCGACAGGGGGCGAGATGCTAATGAAAAACTGTTTTTT; cdr3_aa: CASSQPDRGRDANEKLFF
v_call: TRBV19; clone_size: NA; j_call: TRBJ1-4; d_call: TRBD1; cdr3_length: 15; cdr3_nt: TGTGCCAGTAATATTCCCGGGACAGATAATGAAAAACTGTTTTTT; cdr3_aa: CASNIPGTDNEKLFF
v_call: TRBV27; clone_size: NA; j_call: TRBJ1-2; d_call: NA; cdr3_length: 13; cdr3_nt: TGTGCCAGCAGTTCACGGAGTTACTATGGCTACACCTTC; cdr3_aa: CASSSRSYYGYTF
v_call: TRBV27; clone_size: once; j_call: TRBJ1-1; d_call: TRBD1; cdr3_length: 16; cdr3_nt: TGTGCCAGCAGTCCCAGCTCGGGACAGATAGCCACTGAAGCTTTCTTT; cdr3_aa: CASSPSSGQIATEAFF
v_call: TRBV25-1; clone_size: once; j_call: TRBJ1-1; d_call: NA; cdr3_length: 13; cdr3_nt: TGTGCCAGCTCCGCGACGGGGAACACTGAAGCTTTCTTT; cdr3_aa: CASSATGNTEAFF
v_call: TRBV7-9; clone_size: NA; j_call: TRBJ2-7; d_call: TRBD1; cdr3_length: 15; cdr3_nt: TGTGCCAGCAGCTTGGGACAGGGGGCGAGGTACGAGCAGTACTTC; cdr3_aa: CASSLGQGARYEQYF
v_call: TRBV9; clone_size: NA; j_call: TRBJ2-1; d_call: TRBD2; cdr3_length: 16; cdr3_nt: TGTGCCAGCAGCGCAGACGGCGGGAGGGCCTGGAATGAGCAGTTCTTC; cdr3_aa: CASSADGGRAWNEQFF
v_call: TRBV15; clone_size: NA; j_call: TRBJ1-1; d_call: NA; cdr3_length: 13; cdr3_nt: TGTGCCACCAGCAGAGAAGGGGATAGTGAAGCTTTCTTT; cdr3_aa: CATSREGDSEAFF
v_call: TRBV27; clone_size: NA; j_call: TRBJ1-1; d_call: NA; cdr3_length: 13; cdr3_nt: TGTGCCAGCAGTTCCCTAGGGAGGACTGAAGCTTTCTTT; cdr3_aa: CASSSLGRTEAFF
v_call: TRBV18; clone_size: NA; j_call: TRBJ2-7; d_call: NA; cdr3_length: 12; cdr3_nt: TGTGCCAGCTCACCCCTATTCTACGAGCAGTACTTC; cdr3_aa: CASSPLFYEQYF
v_call: TRBV5-5; clone_size: once; j_call: TRBJ2-7; d_call: TRBD2; cdr3_length: 16; cdr3_nt: TGTGCCAGCAGCTCCATAGGAGGGAGGGCGGCCTACGAGCAGTACTTC; cdr3_aa: CASSSIGGRAAYEQYF
v_call: TRBV12-5; clone_size: NA; j_call: TRBJ1-2; d_call: NA; cdr3_length: 16; cdr3_nt: TGTGCTAGTGGTTCCTATTACGCGAGCCTCCTCTATGGCTACACCTTC; cdr3_aa: CASGSYYASLLYGYTF
v_call: TRBV5-4; clone_size: NA; j_call: TRBJ1-1; d_call: NA; cdr3_length: 14; cdr3_nt: TGTGCCAGCAGCCTCGGGACGGCGAACACTGAAGCTTTCTTT; cdr3_aa: CASSLGTANTEAFF
v_call: TRBV4-2; clone_size: NA; j_call: TRBJ2-7; d_call: NA; cdr3_length: 16; cdr3_nt: TGTGCCAGCAGCCAAGGGGGGCGGACAGTAGTAGACGAGCAGTACTTC; cdr3_aa: CASSQGGRTVVDEQYF
v_call: TRBV5-6; clone_size: NA; j_call: TRBJ2-4; d_call: TRBD1; cdr3_length: 14; cdr3_nt: TGTGCCAGCAGCGTCGGGACAGGGACTCACATTCAGTACTTC; cdr3_aa: CASSVGTGTHIQYF
v_call: TRBV7-3; clone_size: NA; j_call: TRBJ2-3; d_call: NA; cdr3_length: 14; cdr3_nt: TGTGCCAGCAGCTCCCGGGCCGCCACAGATACGCAGTATTTT; cdr3_aa: CASSSRAATDTQYF
v_call: TRBV27; clone_size: NA; j_call: TRBJ1-2; d_call: NA; cdr3_length: 13; cdr3_nt: TGTGCCAGCAGTATTACGGGGGCCTATGGCTACACCTTC; cdr3_aa: CASSITGAYGYTF